The TCR beta chain described here comes from a study of blood T cell repertoires in COVID-19. Study background: Samples taken during acute and convalescent COVID-19 were collected in the United States, Italy and Spain.

The CDR3 runs to 10 residues. Trimming pared 11 bases from V and 11 bases from J, leaving 15 bases between. During active infection, Seattle patients enrolled and were then monitored through disease. As originally analysed: Counts of nucleated cells, estimated from reference gene primer amplification, were obtained. TCRdb's table, derived via immunoSEQ multiplex PCR, lists solely in-frame clones and lacks some. V and J calls and clone size are given by that table; D and trimming were obtained from the DNA. In the table there are more than 350,000 clones, about 89% of which are singletons. The genes are TRBV12-3 or TRBV12-4 and TRBJ1-2; TRBD1 is a possible D gene (5 bases). The sequence derives from a woman aged 25 to 39 with COVID-19, enrolled during active disease. The sample consisted of peripheral blood. The CDR3 sequence: CASGRGGYTF. Here the CDR3 DNA reads TGTGCCTCTGGGAGGGGTGGATACACCTTC.